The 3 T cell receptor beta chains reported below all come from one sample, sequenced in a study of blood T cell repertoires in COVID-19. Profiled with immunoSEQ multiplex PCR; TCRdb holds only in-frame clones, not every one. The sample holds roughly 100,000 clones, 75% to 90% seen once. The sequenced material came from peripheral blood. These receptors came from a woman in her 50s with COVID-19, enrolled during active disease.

The CDR3 here is CASSRGGAMGDTQYF. CDR3 DNA: TGTGCCAGCAGCCGCGGGGGGGCCATGGGAGATACGCAGTATTTT. The gene calls are TRBV7-2 and TRBJ2-3; TRBD2 matches 9 bases. The germline V gene has CDR1 SGHTA and CDR2 FQGNSA. The CDR3 covers 15 residues. Trimming took 5 bases from V and 5 from J; bases not matched to a gene: 8.

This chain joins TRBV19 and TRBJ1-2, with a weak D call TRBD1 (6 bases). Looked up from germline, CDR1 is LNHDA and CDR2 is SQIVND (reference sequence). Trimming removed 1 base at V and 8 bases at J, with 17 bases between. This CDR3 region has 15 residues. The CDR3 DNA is TGTGCCAGTAGTATAGCCGGGTTGGGGGCAGACGGCTACACCTTC. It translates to CASSIAGLGADGYTF.

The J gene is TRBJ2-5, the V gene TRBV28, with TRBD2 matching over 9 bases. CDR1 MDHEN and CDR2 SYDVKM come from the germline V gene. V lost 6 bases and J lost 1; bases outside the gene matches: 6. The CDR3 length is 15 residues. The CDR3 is CASSQSGGSQETQYF. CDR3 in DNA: TGTGCCAGCAGCCAAAGCGGGGGGTCCCAAGAGACCCAGTACTTC.